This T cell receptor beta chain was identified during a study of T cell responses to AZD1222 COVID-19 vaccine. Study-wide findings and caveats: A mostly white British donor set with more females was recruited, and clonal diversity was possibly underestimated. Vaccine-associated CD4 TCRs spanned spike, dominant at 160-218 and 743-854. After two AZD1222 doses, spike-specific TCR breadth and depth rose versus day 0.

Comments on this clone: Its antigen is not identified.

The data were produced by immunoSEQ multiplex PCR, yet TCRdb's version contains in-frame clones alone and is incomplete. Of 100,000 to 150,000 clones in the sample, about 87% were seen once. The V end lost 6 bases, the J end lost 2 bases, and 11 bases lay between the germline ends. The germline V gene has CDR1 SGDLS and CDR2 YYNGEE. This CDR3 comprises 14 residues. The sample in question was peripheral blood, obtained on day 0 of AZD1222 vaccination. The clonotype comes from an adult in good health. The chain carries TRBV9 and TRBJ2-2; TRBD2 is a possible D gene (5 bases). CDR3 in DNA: TGTGCCAGCATGAAGCGGTCCAACACCGGGGAGCTGTTTTTT. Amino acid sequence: CASMKRSNTGELFF. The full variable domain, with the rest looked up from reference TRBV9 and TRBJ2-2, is DSGVTQTPKHLITATGQRVTLRCSPRSGDLSVYWYQQSLDQGLQFLIQYYNGEERAKGNILERFSAQQFPDLHSELNLSSLELGDSALYFCASMKRSNTGELFFGEGSRLTVL.